Below, 20 T cell receptor beta chains from the same sample are listed, as sequenced in a study of Ad26.COV2.S vaccination and SARS-CoV-2 variants. Using immunoSEQ multiplex PCR, the repertoire was profiled, and TCRdb retains in-frame clones only, with some absent. The sample holds some 190,000 clones; around 88% are singletons and the top ten take less than 6%. The sample here was peripheral blood, taken after recovery from COVID-19. All receptors come from a human donor who had recovered from COVID-19.

The chain is built from TRBV27 and TRBJ1-4, with D possibly matching TRBD1 (5 bases). Germline loops: CDR1 MNHEY, CDR2 SMNVEV (reference sequence). The CDR3 contains 15 residues. Trimming removed 2 bases at V and 3 bases at J, with 10 bases between. The CDR3: CASSLKGSSNEKLFF. CDR3 nucleotide sequence: TGTGCCAGCAGTTTAAAGGGGTCCTCTAATGAAAAACTGTTTTTT.

This clone was detected once. The chain joins TRBV1 to TRBJ2-5; TRBD2 is the table's D call, not checked against the DNA. TRBV1 is listed as a pseudogene. The CDR3 contains 15 residues. The CDR3 spells CTSTMLASRGETQYF. CDR3 in DNA: TGCACCAGCACGATGTTAGCTTCCAGAGGGGAGACCCAGTACTTC.

The chain couples TRBV9 to TRBJ2-1, with 9 bases identical to TRBD1. Germline lookup yields CDR1 SGDLS and CDR2 YYNGEE. V trimming: 3 bases; J trimming: 3 bases; junction bases outside the gene matches: 1. The CDR3 has 14 residues. CDR3 bases: TGTGCCAGCAGCGCGGACAGGGGCTACAATGAGCAGTTCTTC. This gives the protein CASSADRGYNEQFF.

The rearrangement uses TRBV7-3 and TRBJ2-5; D may be TRBD1 (5 bases). There are 13 residues in the CDR3. V lost 5 bases and J lost 4, with 11 bases in between. Germline lookup yields CDR1 SGHTA and CDR2 FQGTGA. The CDR3 DNA follows: TGTGCCAGCAGCCGAGGACAATTAGAGACCCAGTACTTC. Its translation is CASSRGQLETQYF.

This chain joins TRBV28 and TRBJ1-4; 7 nucleotides line up with TRBD1. Trimming at V came to 8 bases and at J to 7 bases, leaving 7 bases not matched to a gene. The CDR3 sequence is 13 residues long. CDR1 MDHEN and CDR2 SYDVKM come from the germline V gene. CDR3 nucleotide sequence: TGTGCCAGCCTAGGACAGGTTTTTGAAAAACTGTTTTTT. As protein: CASLGQVFEKLFF. Combining the CDR3 with reference TRBV28 and TRBJ1-4 gives the whole variable domain DVKVTQSSRYLVKRTGEKVFLECVQDMDHENMFWYRQDPGLGLRLIYFSYDVKMKEKGDIPEGYSVSREKKERFSLILESASTNQTSMYLCASLGQVFEKLFFGSGTQLSVL.

The chain combines TRBV28 with TRBJ1-2, with D maybe TRBD1 (6 bases). Germline CDR1 is MDHEN and CDR2 is SYDVKM. The CDR3 covers 13 residues. Deletions cut 4 bases from V and 5 bases from J, with 11 bases between. CDR3 protein: CASSWAGDYGYTF. CDR3 nucleotides: TGTGCCAGCAGTTGGGCAGGGGATTATGGCTACACCTTC.

J is TRBJ2-1 and V is TRBV4-1, with TRBD2 as a possible D gene (6 bases). The CDR3 extends over 14 amino acids. CDR1 is MGHRA and CDR2 is YSYEKL in the germline V gene. V lost 1 base and J 8 bases, leaving 12 bases between the germline ends. The CDR3 reads CASSQVGGVDEQFF. CDR3 sequence (DNA): TGCGCCAGCAGCCAAGTGGGAGGAGTCGATGAGCAGTTCTTC.

The rearrangement uses TRBV5-1 and TRBJ2-6, with D perhaps being TRBD1 or TRBD2 (5 bases each). The length of the CDR3 is 20 residues. V was cut by 0 bases and J by 0 bases, with 19 bases left in between. The germline CDR1 and CDR2 sequences are SGHRS and YFSETQ. CDR3 bases: TGCGCCAGCAGCTTGGCGAGGGGCGGCAGGGCGTTCTCTGGGGCCAACGTCCTGACTTTC. The encoded protein is CASSLARGGRAFSGANVLTF.

About this clone itself: A read error may account for a junction end that differs from germline. This chain links TRBV6-1 with TRBJ2-5; no definite D call. CDR1 and CDR2 (germline): MNHNS, SASEGT. The CDR3 has 13 amino acids. The CDR3 loop reads CASREGREETQYF. The CDR3, as DNA: TGTGCCAGCAGGGAAGGGCGTGAAGAGACCCAGTACTTC.

CDR3: CASSLEQVVKNIQYF. DNA of the CDR3: TGTGCCAGCAGCTTAGAACAGGTCGTCAAAAACATTCAGTACTTC. V usage is TRBV7-2 and J usage is TRBJ2-4; tentative D call: TRBD1 (5 bases). V was pared by 1 base and J by 3 bases, with 10 bases between. Germline V lookup: CDR1 SGHTA, CDR2 FQGNSA. The CDR3 consists of 15 residues. Supplemented by reference TRBV7-2 and TRBJ2-4, the full variable domain reads GAGVSQSPSNKVTEKGKDVELRCDPISGHTALYWYRQSLGQGLEFLIYFQGNSAPDKSGLPSDRFSAERTGGSVSTLTIQRTQQEDSAVYLCASSLEQVVKNIQYFGAGTRLSVL.

CDR3: CATSIVARAEAFF. The CDR3 nucleotides read TGTGCCACCTCCATAGTCGCGCGCGCTGAAGCTTTCTTT. V usage is TRBV2 and J usage is TRBJ1-1; D remains ambiguous. Germline lookup yields CDR1 SNHLY and CDR2 FYNNEI. The CDR3 totals 13 residues. V shed 10 bases and J shed 6 bases, with 18 bases lying between them.

J is TRBJ2-3 and V is TRBV15; TRBD1 might be the D (6 bases). V lost 4 bases and J lost 2, with 19 bases in between. Germline V CDR1 and CDR2: LNHNV, YYDKDF (reference sequence). The CDR3 is 17 residues long. Here the CDR3 reads CATSTKTTGFATDTQYF. In DNA, the CDR3 is TGTGCCACCAGCACCAAGACCACAGGGTTTGCCACAGATACGCAGTATTTT.

The chain links TRBV27 to TRBJ2-2; 7 nucleotides agree with TRBD1. The CDR3 covers 15 residues. V trimming: 4 bases; J trimming: 1 base; junction bases outside the gene matches: 3. Germline CDR1 is MNHEY and CDR2 is SMNVEV (reference sequence). The DNA for the CDR3 is TGTGCCAGCAGTTCAGGGACAGAGAACACCGGGGAGCTGTTTTTT. Translation: CASSSGTENTGELFF.

V usage is TRBV20-1 and J usage is TRBJ1-5, with a weak D call TRBD1 (6 bases). The CDR3 sequence is 15 residues long. Germline assignment: CDR1 DFQATT and CDR2 SNEGSKA (reference sequence). Trimming took off 3 bases at V and 0 bases at J, with 12 bases between the two ends. The CDR3 is CSASPRGISNQPQHF. The CDR3 nucleotides are TGCAGTGCTAGTCCTAGGGGGATTAGCAATCAGCCCCAGCATTTT.

The CDR3 loop reads CASRQGSNEQFF. CDR3 nucleotides: TGCGCCAGCAGACAGGGTTCCAATGAGCAGTTCTTC. J is TRBJ2-1 and V is TRBV10-1; D perhaps matches TRBD1 (6 bases). The CDR3 is 12 residues long. Trimming removed 6 bases from V and 6 bases from J, with 9 bases in between. Germline CDR1 WNHNN, CDR2 SYGVQD (reference sequence).

The genes are TRBV5-1 and TRBJ2-1, with a tentative D call TRBD1 (5 bases). V was clipped by 2 bases and J by 2 bases, with 11 bases between them. Germline CDR1 reads SGHRS; CDR2 reads YFSETQ. The CDR3 totals 15 residues. The CDR3 reads CASSLGAKTYNEQFF. Here the CDR3 DNA reads TGCGCCAGCAGCTTAGGGGCCAAAACCTACAATGAGCAGTTCTTC.

In its sample, this clone was seen a few times. V and J are TRBV5-1 and TRBJ1-1, with D unclear. This CDR3 has 13 amino acids. Trimming took 4 bases from V and 0 from J, leaving 7 bases between them. Germline V lookup: CDR1 SGHRS, CDR2 YFSETQ. The CDR3 DNA reads TGCGCCAGCAGCGTACAGATGAACACTGAAGCTTTCTTT. Translated: CASSVQMNTEAFF.

J is TRBJ1-2 and V is TRBV11-2; D possibly corresponds to TRBD1 (6 bases). The V and J ends lost 3 bases and 4 bases respectively, with 18 bases between them. The CDR3 runs 16 residues. The germline CDR1 and CDR2 sequences are SGHAT and FQNNGV. The CDR3 spells CASSLGGGGFGYGYTF. DNA of the CDR3: TGTGCCAGCAGCTTGGGAGGGGGGGGCTTTGGCTATGGCTACACCTTC.

This chain connects TRBV5-4 to TRBJ2-1, with D unresolved. CDR1 and CDR2 from the germline V gene are SGHNT and YYREEE (reference sequence). V lost 2 bases to trimming and J lost 6 bases, with 6 bases between them. This CDR3 comprises 12 residues. The CDR3 coding sequence is TGTGCCAGCAGCTTAGAGATCAATGAGCAGTTCTTC. Protein sequence: CASSLEINEQFF.

In regard to this clone: At the DNA level, this CDR3 is encoded by other sequences in the same sample as well. V and J are TRBV3-1 (or the pseudogene TRBV3-2) and TRBJ2-7, with unresolved D. Trimming took off 1 base at V and 4 bases at J, with 5 bases between the two ends. Germline V CDR1 and CDR2: LGHDT, YNNKEL (reference sequence). The CDR3 sequence is 12 residues long. CDR3 in DNA: TGTGCCAGCAGCCAAGTAGGGTACGAGCAGTACTTC. Translation: CASSQVGYEQYF.